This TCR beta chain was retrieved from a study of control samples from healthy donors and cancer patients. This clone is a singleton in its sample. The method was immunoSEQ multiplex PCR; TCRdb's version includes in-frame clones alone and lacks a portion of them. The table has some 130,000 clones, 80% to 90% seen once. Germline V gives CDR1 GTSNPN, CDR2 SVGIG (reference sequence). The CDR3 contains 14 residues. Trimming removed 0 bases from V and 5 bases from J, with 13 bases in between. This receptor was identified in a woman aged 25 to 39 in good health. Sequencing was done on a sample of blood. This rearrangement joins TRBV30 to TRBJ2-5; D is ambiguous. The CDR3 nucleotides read TGTGCCTGGAGTGTAGGGCTCGCCGGGGAGACCCAGTACTTC. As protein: CAWSVGLAGETQYF.